The T cell receptor beta chain under discussion was sequenced for a study of shared clonotypes between healthy human individuals. At deep level, the assay was performed. Sequenced by immunoSEQ multiplex PCR; TCRdb stores in-frame clones only, minus some. The sample records about 1.1 million clones, around three quarters being singletons. Germline-derived CDR1 and CDR2 are ENHRY and SYGVKD. V was cut by 2 bases and J by 4 bases, with 12 bases left in between. This CDR3 comprises 14 residues. The sample consisted of memory CD4+ T cells from PBMCs. As to subset: CD45RA-negative fraction. The V and J genes are TRBV10-3 and TRBJ2-7; D may be TRBD2 (5 bases). The receptor was isolated from a man aged 18 to 30 in good health. Some clones in this sample may be carry-over from other donors' samples. This chain's CDR3 is CAISEIPSYYEQYF. DNA of the CDR3: TGTGCCATCAGTGAGATCCCTAGCTATTACGAGCAGTACTTC.